The 27 T cell receptor beta chains given below trace back to one sample, sequenced in a study of shared T cell receptors in the human thymus. The repertoire was sequenced with immunoSEQ multiplex PCR; TCRdb's copy has only in-frame clones and lacks some. The sample carries around 340,000 clones, over 90% recorded once. What was sequenced was thymocytes. Receptor source: a human donor.

The chain couples TRBV27 to TRBJ2-2; 10 nucleotides line up with TRBD2. CDR1 is MNHEY, CDR2 SMNVEV, per germline (reference sequence). J gave up 7 bases and V 2 bases, and 4 bases lay outside the gene matches. This CDR3 spans 15 amino acids. The CDR3: CASSLPAGGVGELFF. In DNA form, the CDR3 reads TGTGCCAGCAGTTTACCAGCGGGAGGGGTCGGGGAGCTGTTTTTT.

The genes are TRBV11-1 and TRBJ2-6; 7 bases are shared with TRBD2. With V trimmed by 3 bases and J by 1 base, 6 bases remained unmatched. This CDR3 is 17 amino acids long. Germline-derived CDR1 and CDR2 are SGHAT and FQDESV (reference sequence). The CDR3 DNA reads as TGTGCCAGCAGCTTTCCGGGGCGGGGGTCTGGGGCCAACGTCCTGACTTTC. It translates to CASSFPGRGSGANVLTF.

There are a few counts of this clone. This chain connects TRBV6-4 to TRBJ2-3; D is undetermined. Looked up from germline, CDR1 is MRHNA and CDR2 is SNTAGT. V lost 0 bases and J 6 bases, leaving 4 bases between the germline ends. The CDR3 has 12 amino acids. The CDR3 DNA reads TGTGCCAGCAGTGACTCGGACGATACGCAGTATTTT. Translating gives CASSDSDDTQYF.

The chain recombines TRBV21-1 with TRBJ2-1; TRBD2 reflects the table's D call only, with no check against the DNA. TRBV21-1 is a pseudogene locus. This CDR3 region has 16 residues. In DNA form, the CDR3 reads TGTGCCAGCAGAGCAAGCCTAGCGGGAGGGCCGGATGAGCAGTTCTTC. Protein: CASRASLAGGPDEQFF.

This chain links TRBV6-5 with TRBJ1-2, with unresolved D. This CDR3 spans 15 amino acids. Germline loops: CDR1 MNHEY, CDR2 SVGAGI. The V and J ends lost 0 bases and 1 base respectively, with 9 bases between them. The CDR3 here is CASSYSEDRNYGYTF. The CDR3 DNA reads as TGTGCCAGCAGTTACTCAGAGGACCGTAACTATGGCTACACCTTC.

The chain uses TRBV5-6 and TRBJ2-1; D is unresolved. CDR1 and CDR2 from the germline V gene are SGHDT and YYEEEE. Trimming took 1 base from V and 4 from J, leaving 12 bases between them. The CDR3 totals 15 residues. The CDR3 region has the DNA TGTGCCAGCAGCTTGCATGCAGCCATATACAATGAGCAGTTCTTC. It codes for CASSLHAAIYNEQFF. Variable domain in full (rest from reference TRBV5-6 and TRBJ2-1): DAGVTQSPTHLIKTRGQQVTLRCSPKSGHDTVSWYQQALGQGPQFIFQYYEEEERQRGNFPDRFSGHQFPNYSSELNVNALLLGDSALYLCASSLHAAIYNEQFFGPGTRLTVL.

The chain is built from TRBV9 and TRBJ1-3; D not resolved. V lost 3 bases and J 4 bases, leaving 20 bases between the germline ends. Germline lookup yields CDR1 SGDLS and CDR2 YYNGEE. This CDR3 comprises 17 residues. The CDR3, as DNA: TGTGCCAGCAGCGCATACCCATTAGAGGGAGCCGGAAACACCATATATTTT. This translates into CASSAYPLEGAGNTIYF.

The chain links TRBV18 to TRBJ1-5; D is ambiguous. The CDR3 is 16 residues long. With 0 bases removed from V and 4 bases from J, the gap between germline ends came to 13 bases. From germline, CDR1 is KGHSH and CDR2 LQKENI. CDR3 sequence reads: CASSPPFGLRNQPQHF. CDR3 nucleotide sequence: TGTGCCAGCTCACCACCGTTCGGTCTCCGAAATCAGCCCCAGCATTTT.

The rearrangement joins TRBV9 to TRBJ2-2; TRBD2 aligns across 10 bases. Germline CDR1 reads SGDLS; CDR2 reads YYNGEE. V was pared by 4 bases and J by 0 bases, with 6 bases of the junction left unmatched. The CDR3 length is 17 residues. The CDR3 loop reads CASSPRTSGPNTGELFF. The DNA of the CDR3 is TGTGCCAGCAGCCCTCGGACTAGCGGACCGAACACCGGGGAGCTGTTTTTT.

The J gene is TRBJ2-7, the V gene TRBV28; perhaps TRBD1 as D (6 bases). V lost 5 bases to trimming and J lost 3 bases, with 11 bases between them. The germline V gene has CDR1 MDHEN and CDR2 SYDVKM. This CDR3 is built from 13 residues. CDR3 in DNA: TGTGCCAGCAGTCCCGGGACAAACTACGAGCAGTACTTC. Protein: CASSPGTNYEQYF.

V is TRBV28 and J is TRBJ2-1; D unclear. V lost 6 bases to trimming and J lost 9 bases, with 12 bases between them. Looked up from germline, CDR1 is MDHEN and CDR2 is SYDVKM. The CDR3 loop spans 12 amino acids. The CDR3 bases are TGTGCCAGCAGCCGCTGTCCGGGTGAGCAGTTCTTC. It is translated as CASSRCPGEQFF.

The DNA of the CDR3 is TGTGCCACCAGCAGTTACCGACTAGCGGGGCCCTACGAGCAGTACTTC. Translating gives CATSSYRLAGPYEQYF. This chain uses TRBV15 with TRBJ2-7; 11 bases line up with TRBD2. The CDR3 has 16 amino acids. Germline V gene sequence: CDR1 LNHNV, CDR2 YYDKDF (reference sequence). After removal of 3 bases from V and 2 bases from J, the junction contained 6 bases not matched to a gene.

The chain has TRBV27 and TRBJ2-1; D might be TRBD2 (5 bases). Germline lookup yields CDR1 MNHEY and CDR2 SMNVEV (reference sequence). V was trimmed by 5 bases and J by 2 bases, leaving 25 bases between them. The CDR3 spans 19 residues. The CDR3 sequence: CASSNNPQLEPAAYNEQFF. For the CDR3, the DNA is TGTGCCAGCAGTAACAACCCGCAACTAGAACCAGCCGCCTACAATGAGCAGTTCTTC.

The chain has TRBV18 and TRBJ1-5, with 8 bases matching TRBD1. Germline CDR1 reads KGHSH; CDR2 reads LQKENI. The V and J ends lost 3 bases and 4 bases, in that order; junction bases with no gene match: 26. The length of the CDR3 is 22 residues. CDR3 coding DNA: TGTGCCAGCTCACCTTTGACAGGGGTAGACAATAGGAGGGGTTTTTTAAATCAGCCCCAGCATTTT. It yields the protein CASSPLTGVDNRRGFLNQPQHF.

V and J are TRBV5-6 and TRBJ2-1; D may be TRBD1 or TRBD2 (6 bases each). V gave up 1 base and J gave up 3 bases, with 20 bases separating them. This CDR3 has 18 residues. Per germline, CDR1 SGHDT and CDR2 YYEEEE. Written as DNA, the CDR3 is TGTGCCAGCAGCTTGCAACTTGGCCTCGGGGGCGGCTACAATGAGCAGTTCTTC. Translation gives CASSLQLGLGGGYNEQFF.

The chain links TRBV6-5 to TRBJ1-5; D remains ambiguous. The CDR3 is 14 amino acids. Per the germline V gene, CDR1 is MNHEY and CDR2 is SVGAGI. V gave up 0 bases and J gave up 9 bases, with 12 bases separating them. The CDR3 nucleotides read TGTGCCAGCAGTTACTCTAAAGGGTCCCGGCCCCAGCATTTT. As protein: CASSYSKGSRPQHF.

This clone is a singleton in its sample. This rearrangement joins TRBV19 to TRBJ2-7; TRBD2 aligns across 11 bases. The CDR3 is 16 amino acids. V dropped 4 bases and J dropped 0; count of bases not matched to a gene: 5. CDR1 LNHDA and CDR2 SQIVND come from the germline V gene (reference sequence). The CDR3 DNA reads as TGTGCCAGTAGTAGGATAGCGGGAGGGTTCTCCTACGAGCAGTACTTC. It codes for CASSRIAGGFSYEQYF.

The chain's CDR3 is CASSFKGEADQPQHF. The CDR3, as DNA: TGTGCCAGCAGCTTCAAGGGAGAAGCGGATCAGCCCCAGCATTTT. The chain couples TRBV7-3 to TRBJ1-5; D is unresolved. CDR1 and CDR2 (germline): SGHTA, FQGTGA. V lost 3 bases and J lost 5, with 14 bases in between. The CDR3 runs 15 residues.

J is TRBJ2-1 and V is TRBV7-9; tentative D call: TRBD1 (6 bases). V was trimmed by 4 bases and J by 0 bases, leaving 22 bases between them. Germline V gene lookup returns CDR1 SEHNR and CDR2 FQNEAQ (reference sequence). CDR3 length: 19 amino acids. CDR3: CASSCRIKDSSLSYNEQFF. In DNA form, the CDR3 reads TGTGCCAGCAGCTGCCGTATTAAGGACAGCTCGCTCTCCTACAATGAGCAGTTCTTC.

Only one count was recorded for this clone. CDR3 sequence reads: CASSGTGATYGYTF. CDR3 nucleotides: TGTGCCAGCAGTGGGACAGGTGCTACCTATGGCTACACCTTC. The chain employs TRBV27 and TRBJ1-2, with 8 bases aligning to TRBD1. J gave up 4 bases and V 5 bases, and 6 bases lay outside the gene matches. CDR3 size: 14 residues. Germline V lookup: CDR1 MNHEY, CDR2 SMNVEV (reference sequence).

The V call is TRBV6-5, the J call TRBJ1-2; D is possibly TRBD1 (5 bases). The CDR3 runs 14 residues. Germline assignment: CDR1 MNHEY and CDR2 SVGAGI. V was pared by 4 bases and J by 8 bases, with 17 bases between. The CDR3 region is CASSWEGRSEGYTF. CDR3 coding DNA: TGTGCCAGCAGTTGGGAGGGGAGGTCGGAGGGCTACACCTTC.

V usage is TRBV29-1 and J usage is TRBJ1-2; unclear D gene. The CDR3 has 15 amino acids. Looked up from germline, CDR1 is SQVTM and CDR2 is ANQGSEA. V was clipped by 8 bases and J by 1 base, with 20 bases between them. Here the CDR3 DNA reads TGCAGCACCTCCCCCCCCCAGACGGATAACTATGGCTACACCTTC. Translating gives CSTSPPQTDNYGYTF.

The V and J genes are TRBV19 and TRBJ1-5; D remains unclear. The CDR3 contains 15 residues. Between the trimmed V and J ends, which lost 2 bases and 8 bases, there was a span of 16 bases. In germline, CDR1 is LNHDA, CDR2 SQIVND (reference sequence). The CDR3 region has the DNA TGTGCCAGTAGTATAAACGGCCGTTATAGGGAGCCCCAGCATTTT. It translates to CASSINGRYREPQHF.

The chain is built from TRBV7-2 and TRBJ2-3; D possibly corresponds to TRBD2 (6 bases). The CDR3 has 18 amino acids. V shed 4 bases and J shed 1 base, with 21 bases lying between them. The germline V gene has CDR1 SGHTA and CDR2 FQGNSA. CDR3 in amino acids: CASSWKGTVEGRTDTQYF. The CDR3 region has the DNA TGTGCCAGCAGCTGGAAGGGGACTGTCGAGGGTCGCACAGATACGCAGTATTTT. Drawing the rest from reference TRBV7-2 and TRBJ2-3, the complete variable domain is GAGVSQSPSNKVTEKGKDVELRCDPISGHTALYWYRQSLGQGLEFLIYFQGNSAPDKSGLPSDRFSAERTGGSVSTLTIQRTQQEDSAVYLCASSWKGTVEGRTDTQYFGPGTRLTVL.

The V gene is TRBV25-1, the J gene TRBJ1-1; D is ambiguous. Trimming pared 1 base from V and 1 base from J, leaving 16 bases between. The CDR3 has 17 amino acids. From germline, CDR1 is MGHDK and CDR2 SYGVNS. The CDR3 nucleotides read TGTGCCAGCAGTGAATTTGCGACACCAAACGGGAACACTGAAGCTTTCTTT. This codes for CASSEFATPNGNTEAFF.

V is TRBV10-3 and J is TRBJ1-3; D is unclear. Deletions cut 3 bases from V and 4 bases from J, with 4 bases between. Germline CDR1 and CDR2: ENHRY and SYGVKD. This CDR3 is 12 amino acids long. In DNA form, the CDR3 reads TGTGCCATCAGTGAAAAGGGAAACACCATATATTTT. This gives the protein CAISEKGNTIYF.

V is TRBV6-6 and J is TRBJ1-1; possible D gene TRBD1, 5 bases. Germline V gene lookup returns CDR1 MNHNY and CDR2 SVGAGI (reference sequence). The CDR3 extends over 15 amino acids. The ends were cut back, 2 bases at V and 1 base at J, with 11 bases in the middle. The CDR3 reads CASSYSGTENTEAFF. CDR3 in DNA: TGTGCCAGCAGTTACAGTGGGACGGAGAACACTGAAGCTTTCTTT.